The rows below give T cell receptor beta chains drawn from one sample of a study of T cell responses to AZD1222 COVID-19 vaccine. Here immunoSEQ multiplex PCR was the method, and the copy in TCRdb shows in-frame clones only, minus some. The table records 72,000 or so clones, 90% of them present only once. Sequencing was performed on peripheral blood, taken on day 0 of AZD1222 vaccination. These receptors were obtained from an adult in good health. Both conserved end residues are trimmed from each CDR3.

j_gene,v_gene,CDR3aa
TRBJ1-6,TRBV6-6,ASSYEGREGSPLH
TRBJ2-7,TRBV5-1,ASRDAGTGAYEQY
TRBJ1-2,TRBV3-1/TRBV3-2,ASSPGGGDYGYT
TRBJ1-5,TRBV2,ASSETGRNQPQH
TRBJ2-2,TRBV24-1,ATSSPEQGATGELF
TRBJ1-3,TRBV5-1,ASSLTGALGNTIY
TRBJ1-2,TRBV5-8,ASRAANYGYT
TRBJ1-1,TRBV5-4,ASSLTGSEAF
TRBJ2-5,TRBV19,ASSTVQETQY
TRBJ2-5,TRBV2,ASILEETQY
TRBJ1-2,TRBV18,ASSAGAGYGYT
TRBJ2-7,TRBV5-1,ASSPHEGTLYEQY
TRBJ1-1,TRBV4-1,ASSQGERANTEAF
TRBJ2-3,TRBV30,AWSGGLVTDTQY
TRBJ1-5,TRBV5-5,ASSPDPSLQPQH
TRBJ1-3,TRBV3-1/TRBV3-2,ASSQRGAGNTIY
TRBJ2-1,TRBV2,ASKQRNEQF
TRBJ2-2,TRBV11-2,ASGITSGSFGELF
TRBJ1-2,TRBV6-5,ASSYSEGQLYGYT
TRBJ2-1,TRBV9,ASSFWASSYNEQF
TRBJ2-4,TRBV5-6,ASSSPTSGITAGNIQY
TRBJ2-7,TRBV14,ASSQGPGSYEQY
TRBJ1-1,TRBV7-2,ASSLGQGDTEAF
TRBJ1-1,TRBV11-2,ASSLGTNTEAF
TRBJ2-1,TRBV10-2,ASSEREKFYGQF
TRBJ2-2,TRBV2,ASRDRFAGELF
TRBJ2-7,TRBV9,ASSARQGSRSEQY
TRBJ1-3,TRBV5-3,ARSFGARTSGNTIY
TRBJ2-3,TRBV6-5,ASRAGQGAQDTQY
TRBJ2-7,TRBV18,ASSPSRGGYEQY
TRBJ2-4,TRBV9,ASSVDSRGLSKNIQY
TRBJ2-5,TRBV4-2,ASSQEYRKETQY
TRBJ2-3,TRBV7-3,ASSLNPRDTQY
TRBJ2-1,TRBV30,AWRPGGSYNEQF
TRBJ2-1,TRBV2,ASSEAETFYSYNEQF